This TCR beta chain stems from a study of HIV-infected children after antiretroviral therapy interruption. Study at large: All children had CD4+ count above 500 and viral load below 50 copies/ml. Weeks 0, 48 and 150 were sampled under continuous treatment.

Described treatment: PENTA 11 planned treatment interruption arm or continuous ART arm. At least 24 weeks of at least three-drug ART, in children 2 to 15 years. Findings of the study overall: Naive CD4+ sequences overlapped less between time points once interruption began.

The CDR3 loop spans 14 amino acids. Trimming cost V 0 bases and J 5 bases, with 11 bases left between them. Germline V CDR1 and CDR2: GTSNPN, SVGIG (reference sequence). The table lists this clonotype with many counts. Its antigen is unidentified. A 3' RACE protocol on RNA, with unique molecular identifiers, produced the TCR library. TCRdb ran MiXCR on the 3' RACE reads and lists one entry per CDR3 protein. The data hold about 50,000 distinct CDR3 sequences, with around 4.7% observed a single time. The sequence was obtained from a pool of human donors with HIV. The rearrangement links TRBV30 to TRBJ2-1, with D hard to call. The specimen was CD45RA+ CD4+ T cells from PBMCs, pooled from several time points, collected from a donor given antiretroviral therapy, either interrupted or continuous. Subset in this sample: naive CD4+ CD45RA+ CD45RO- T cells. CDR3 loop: CAWSVQRPDNEQFF. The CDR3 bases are TGTGCCTGGAGTGTACAAAGGCCTGACAATGAGCAGTTCTTC. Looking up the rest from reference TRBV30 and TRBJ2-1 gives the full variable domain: SQTIHQWPATLVQPVGSPLSLECTVEGTSNPNLYWYRQAAGRGLQLLFYSVGIGQISSEVPQNLSASRPQDRQFILSSKKLLLSDSGFYLCAWSVQRPDNEQFFGPGTRLTVL.